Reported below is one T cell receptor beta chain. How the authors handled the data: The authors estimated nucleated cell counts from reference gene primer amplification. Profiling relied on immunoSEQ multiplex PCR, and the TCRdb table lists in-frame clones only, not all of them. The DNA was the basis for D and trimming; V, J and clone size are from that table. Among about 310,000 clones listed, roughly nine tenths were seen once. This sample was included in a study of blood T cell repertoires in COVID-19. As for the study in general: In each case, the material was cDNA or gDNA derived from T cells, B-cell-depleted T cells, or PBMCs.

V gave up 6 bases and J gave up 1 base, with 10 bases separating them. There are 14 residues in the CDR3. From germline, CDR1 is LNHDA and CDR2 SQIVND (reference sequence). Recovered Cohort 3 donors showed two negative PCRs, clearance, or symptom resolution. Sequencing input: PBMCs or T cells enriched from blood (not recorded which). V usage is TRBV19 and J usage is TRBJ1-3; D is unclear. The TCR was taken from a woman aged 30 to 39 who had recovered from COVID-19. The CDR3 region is CASRFTVSGNTIYF. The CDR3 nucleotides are TGTGCCAGTAGATTTACAGTATCTGGAAACACCATATATTTT.